A selection of T cell receptor beta chains follows, all from one sample in a study of blood T cell repertoires in COVID-19. Profiling relied on immunoSEQ multiplex PCR, and the TCRdb table lists in-frame clones only, not all of them. The sample has more than 85,000 clones, roughly 79% seen once; the top ten hold 16%. Sequencing was performed on peripheral blood. These receptors all stem from an elderly woman with active or convalescent COVID-19. CDR3s include the opening cysteine and the closing phenylalanine or tryptophan. A D gene is named only where the DNA matches it firmly. Clone size is shown for a subset of rows, as once, few, many or a class of expanded clone.

D gene,clone size,V gene,J gene,CDR3 protein,CDR3 DNA
TRBD1,.,TRBV5-1,TRBJ1-1,CASSIRDRGWNTEAFF,TGCGCCAGCAGCATCCGGGACAGGGGATGGAACACTGAAGCTTTCTTT
.,.,TRBV28,TRBJ2-7,CASSPPGAGNYEQYF,TGTGCCAGCAGTCCCCCAGGGGCGGGCAACTACGAGCAGTACTTC
.,.,TRBV12-3/TRBV12-4,TRBJ1-2,CASSSAGPYGYTF,TGTGCCAGCAGCTCCGCAGGGCCCTATGGCTACACCTTC
TRBD1,.,TRBV28,TRBJ1-1,CASSLPTGGLRAFF,TGTGCCAGCAGTTTACCGACAGGGGGGCTGAGGGCTTTCTTT
.,.,TRBV19,TRBJ1-1,CASSMERGNTEAFF,TGTGCCAGTAGTATGGAGAGAGGGAACACTGAAGCTTTCTTT
.,.,TRBV6-5,TRBJ1-1,CASRQGQMNTEAFF,TGTGCCAGCAGGCAGGGACAAATGAACACTGAAGCTTTCTTT
TRBD1,.,TRBV2,TRBJ1-1,CASRFRWTGPEAFF,TGTGCCAGCCGGTTTCGCTGGACAGGGCCTGAAGCTTTCTTT
.,.,TRBV28,TRBJ1-4,CASSLSGATNEKLFF,TGTGCCAGCAGTTTATCGGGTGCAACTAATGAAAAACTGTTTTTT
.,.,TRBV7-9,TRBJ2-7,CASSLPELEQYF,TGTGCCAGCAGCTTACCTGAACTCGAGCAGTACTTC
TRBD2,.,TRBV15,TRBJ2-1,CATSSGLGREGLREQFF,TGTGCCACCAGCTCCGGGTTGGGTCGGGAGGGCCTCCGGGAGCAGTTCTTC
TRBD1,.,TRBV18,TRBJ2-3,CASSPQGAGTDTQYF,TGTGCCAGCTCACCACAGGGGGCTGGCACAGATACGCAGTATTTT
.,.,TRBV4-1,TRBJ1-1,CASSQQQGFAFF,TGCGCCAGCAGCCAACAGCAGGGTTTCGCTTTCTTT
.,once,TRBV5-1,TRBJ2-3,CASSLLLSDTQYF,TGCGCCAGCAGCCTACTCTTGTCAGATACGCAGTATTTT
.,.,TRBV19,TRBJ2-5,CASSIDLEYTTQYF,TGTGCCAGTAGTATAGATTTGGAGTACACGACCCAGTACTTC
TRBD2,.,TRBV15,TRBJ2-7,CATSRHSGSLAYEQYF,TGTGCCACCAGCAGACATAGCGGGAGTCTTGCCTACGAGCAGTACTTC
.,few,TRBV6-6,TRBJ1-3,CASSYLQGRSGNTIYF,TGTGCCAGCAGTTACTTACAGGGAAGATCTGGAAACACCATATATTTT
TRBD2,few,TRBV3-1/TRBV3-2,TRBJ2-1,CASSQPGLAGRSYNEQFF,TGTGCCAGCAGCCAACCGGGACTAGCGGGACGATCCTACAATGAGCAGTTCTTC
.,.,TRBV6-5,TRBJ2-5,CASSYLGAETQYF,TGTGCCAGCAGTTACTTGGGGGCGGAGACCCAGTACTTC
.,.,TRBV19,TRBJ2-1,CASTNLGGNEQFF,TGTGCCAGTACAAATCTAGGGGGCAATGAGCAGTTCTTC
TRBD2,.,TRBV7-3,TRBJ2-1,CASSLSGGRSPNEQFF,TGTGCCAGCAGCTTATCAGGCGGGAGATCCCCGAATGAGCAGTTCTTC
.,few,TRBV7-8,TRBJ2-7,CASSLGPGLIYLSGEQYF,TGTGCCAGCAGCTTAGGGCCGGGACTCATCTACTTGTCGGGTGAGCAGTACTTC
.,.,TRBV28,TRBJ1-2,CASSLRQPDYTF,TGTGCCAGCAGTTTACGACAGCCGGACTACACCTTC
TRBD1,.,TRBV19,TRBJ2-6,CASGYRGHFSGANVLTF,TGTGCCAGTGGGTACAGGGGGCATTTCTCTGGGGCCAACGTCCTGACTTTC
TRBD1,once,TRBV2,TRBJ2-3,CASRDREDTQYF,TGTGCCAGCAGAGACAGGGAAGATACGCAGTATTTT
.,.,TRBV6-2/TRBV6-3,TRBJ2-7,CASSYRGLTYEQYF,TGTGCCAGCAGTTACAGGGGCCTGACCTACGAGCAGTACTTC
.,.,TRBV5-4,TRBJ1-2,CASAVGVQPSGYTF,TGTGCCAGCGCCGTCGGGGTACAACCTTCGGGCTACACCTTC
TRBD2,.,TRBV19,TRBJ2-1,CASSLAGGVSYNEQFF,TGTGCCAGTAGTTTAGCGGGGGGGGTTTCCTACAATGAGCAGTTCTTC
.,.,TRBV28,TRBJ2-7,CASSLTTSYEQYF,TGTGCCAGCAGTCTCACTACTTCCTACGAGCAGTACTTC
TRBD2,.,TRBV27,TRBJ2-5,CASSPEAGEETQYF,TGTGCCAGCAGTCCCGAGGCGGGAGAAGAGACCCAGTACTTC
.,.,TRBV28,TRBJ1-2,CASSLIQEGYTF,TGTGCCAGCAGTTTAATACAGGAGGGCTACACCTTC
TRBD2,.,TRBV18,TRBJ2-1,CASSPKSGRAIGEQFF,TGTGCCAGCTCACCAAAAAGCGGGAGGGCCATCGGGGAGCAGTTCTTC
.,.,TRBV12-3/TRBV12-4,TRBJ2-1,CASSRNYNEQFF,TGTGCCAGCAGTCGTAATTACAATGAGCAGTTCTTC
TRBD2,.,TRBV14,TRBJ2-3,CASSTGLAVTDTQYF,TGTGCCAGCAGCACGGGACTAGCGGTGACAGATACGCAGTATTTT
TRBD2,.,TRBV6-2/TRBV6-3,TRBJ2-1,CASSWSFLAAAYNEQFF,TGTGCCAGCAGTTGGTCTTTTCTAGCGGCGGCCTACAATGAGCAGTTCTTC
TRBD2,.,TRBV7-2,TRBJ2-3,CASSLASGRADTQYF,TGTGCCAGCAGCTTAGCTAGCGGGAGGGCCGATACGCAGTATTTT
.,.,TRBV15,TRBJ2-3,CATSRDRLIAEPDTQYF,TGTGCCACCAGCAGAGATCGGCTTATAGCGGAGCCGGATACGCAGTATTTT
.,.,TRBV5-1,TRBJ1-4,CASKQEFNEKLFF,TGCGCCAGCAAACAGGAATTTAATGAAAAACTGTTTTTT
.,.,TRBV7-2,TRBJ1-5,CASSVRSNQPQHF,TGTGCCAGCAGCGTTCGGAGCAATCAGCCCCAGCATTTT
.,.,TRBV6-5,TRBJ2-1,CASSLRGNEQFF,TGTGCCAGCAGTCTCAGGGGTAATGAGCAGTTCTTC
TRBD2,.,TRBV18,TRBJ2-1,CASSPIRTSGSYEQFF,TGTGCCAGCTCACCCATAAGGACTAGCGGGAGTTATGAGCAGTTCTTC